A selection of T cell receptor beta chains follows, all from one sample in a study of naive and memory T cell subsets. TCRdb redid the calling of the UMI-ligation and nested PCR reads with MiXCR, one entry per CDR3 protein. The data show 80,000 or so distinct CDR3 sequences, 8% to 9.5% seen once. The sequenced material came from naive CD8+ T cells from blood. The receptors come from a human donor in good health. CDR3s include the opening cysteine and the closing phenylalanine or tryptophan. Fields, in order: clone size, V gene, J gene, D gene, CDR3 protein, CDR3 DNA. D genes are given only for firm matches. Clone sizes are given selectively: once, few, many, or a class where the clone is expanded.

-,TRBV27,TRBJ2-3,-,CASSRIRQIVTDTQYF,TGTGCCAGCAGTCGCATCCGACAGATAGTCACAGATACGCAGTATTTT
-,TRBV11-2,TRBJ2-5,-,CASSLDRGQQETQYF,TGTGCCAGCAGCTTAGATCGAGGACAGCAAGAGACCCAGTACTTC
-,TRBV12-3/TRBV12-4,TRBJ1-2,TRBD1,CASSLGRDRRGYTF,TGTGCCAGCAGTTTAGGTCGGGACAGGCGTGGCTACACCTTC
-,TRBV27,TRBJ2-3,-,CASSLSTGMRNTQYF,TGTGCCAGCAGTTTATCGACGGGTATGCGGAATACGCAGTATTTT
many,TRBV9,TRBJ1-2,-,CASRESSGYTF,TGTGCCAGCAGGGAGAGCAGTGGCTACACCTTC
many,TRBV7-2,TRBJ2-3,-,CASSPSRFSSTDTQYF,TGTGCCAGCAGCCCTAGTCGGTTCTCTAGCACAGATACGCAGTATTTT
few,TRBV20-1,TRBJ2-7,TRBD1,CSVTRLGQGLF,TGCAGTGTAACGCGGCTGGGACAGGGCCTATTC
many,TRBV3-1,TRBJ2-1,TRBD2,CASSQVGSVSGRSNEQFF,TGTGCCAGCAGCCAAGTGGGTTCGGTTAGCGGGAGGAGCAATGAGCAGTTCTTC
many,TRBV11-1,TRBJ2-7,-,CASSLGTMTYEQYF,TGTGCCAGCAGCTTAGGGACAATGACCTACGAGCAGTACTTC
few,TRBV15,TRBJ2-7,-,CATGGGPSEQYF,TGTGCAACCGGGGGAGGACCTTCCGAGCAGTACTTC
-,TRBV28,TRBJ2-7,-,CASSLNRIEQYF,TGTGCCAGCAGTTTAAACAGGATCGAGCAGTACTTC
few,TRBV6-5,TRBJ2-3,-,CASSYSMLFTDTQYF,TGTGCCAGCAGTTACTCGATGCTGTTCACAGATACGCAGTATTTT
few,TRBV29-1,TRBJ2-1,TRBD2,CSVERAGGNNEQFF,TGCAGCGTTGAGAGAGCGGGAGGGAACAATGAGCAGTTCTTC
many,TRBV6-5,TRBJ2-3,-,CASSYFQTDTQYF,TGTGCCAGCAGTTACTTCCAAACAGATACGCAGTATTTT
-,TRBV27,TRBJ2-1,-,CASSFGGDEQFF,TGTGCCAGCAGTTTTGGTGGGGATGAGCAGTTCTTC
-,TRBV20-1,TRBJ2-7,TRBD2,CSAGREFYEQYF,TGCAGTGCTGGGCGGGAGTTCTACGAGCAGTACTTC
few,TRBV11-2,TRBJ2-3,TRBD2,CASSYTWGTSGGTSTDTQYF,TGTGCCAGCAGCTACACGTGGGGGACTAGCGGAGGAACTAGCACAGATACGCAGTATTTT
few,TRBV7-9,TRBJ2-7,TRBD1,CASSLVSGTGAYEQYF,TGTGCCAGCAGCTTAGTTTCGGGGACAGGAGCCTACGAGCAGTACTTC
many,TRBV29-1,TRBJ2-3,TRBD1,CSVEGRGQGPSYTDTQYF,TGCAGCGTTGAAGGGCGAGGACAGGGCCCTTCCTACACAGATACGCAGTATTTT
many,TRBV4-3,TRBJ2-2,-,CASSQETGTRSFGELFF,TGCGCCAGCAGCCAAGAAACTGGGACCAGAAGTTTCGGGGAGCTGTTTTTT
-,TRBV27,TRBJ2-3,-,CASSPIPGDTQYF,TGTGCCAGCAGCCCCATCCCGGGAGATACGCAGTATTTT
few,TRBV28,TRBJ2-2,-,CASSVTGLGGELFF,TGTGCCAGCAGTGTCACAGGGCTAGGCGGGGAGCTGTTTTTT
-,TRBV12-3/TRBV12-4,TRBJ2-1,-,CASSLLDSKEHPEQFF,TGTGCCAGCAGCCTGTTAGACAGTAAAGAACATCCTGAGCAGTTCTTC
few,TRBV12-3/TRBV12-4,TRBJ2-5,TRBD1,CASSGTGGSPETQYF,TGTGCCAGCAGTGGGACAGGCGGTAGTCCAGAGACCCAGTACTTC
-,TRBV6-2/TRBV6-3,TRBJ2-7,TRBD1,CASSGGQTYEQYF,TGTGCCAGCAGTGGGGGACAGACCTACGAGCAGTACTTC
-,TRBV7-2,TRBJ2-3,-,CASSLNLLGGTDTQYF,TGTGCCAGCAGCCTGAACCTCCTGGGGGGTACAGATACGCAGTATTTT
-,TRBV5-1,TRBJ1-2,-,CASSRDIEGYTF,TGCGCCAGCAGCCGGGACATCGAAGGCTACACCTTC
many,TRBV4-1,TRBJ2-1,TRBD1,CASQTGQNYNEQFF,TGCGCCAGCCAGACGGGACAGAATTACAATGAGCAGTTCTTC
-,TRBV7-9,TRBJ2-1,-,CASSLPWVDEQFF,TGTGCCAGCAGCTTGCCCTGGGTCGATGAGCAGTTCTTC
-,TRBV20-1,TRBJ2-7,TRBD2,CSARVLEGGTSGSKSSYEQYF,TGCAGTGCTAGAGTCCTAGAGGGGGGGACTAGCGGGAGTAAAAGCTCCTACGAGCAGTACTTC
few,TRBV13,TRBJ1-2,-,CASSLGNSRNYGYTF,TGTGCCAGCAGCTTAGGAAATAGTAGGAACTATGGCTACACCTTC
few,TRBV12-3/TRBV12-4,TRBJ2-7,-,CASSRRAEQYF,TGTGCCAGCAGCCGAAGGGCTGAGCAGTACTTC